This TCR beta chain was recovered during a study of graft-versus-host responses after intestinal transplantation. Measured with immunoSEQ multiplex PCR; TCRdb has only the in-frame clones, and not every one. The data hold 7,500 to 10,000 clones, with 65% to 90% observed a single time. Notes on the study in general: Individuals carrying graft-donor T cell macrochimerism showed high graft-versus-host to host-versus-graft clonal ratios in allografts.

Once graft tissue had been processed, intraepithelial and lamina propria lymphocytes were released. Points on this clone: Its antigen is undetermined.

This TCR derives from a human patient who received an intestinal transplant, so some T cells may come from the graft donor. Source: ileum tissue, taken roughly 710 days after intestinal transplantation.

CDR3: CASSFRASGGLTYEQYF. The CDR3 DNA is TGTGCCAGCAGTTTCCGTGCTAGCGGGGGGCTCACCTACGAGCAGTACTTC. The chain combines TRBV27 with TRBJ2-7, with 11 bases lining up with TRBD2. After removal of 3 bases from V and 2 bases from J, the junction contained 9 bases not matched to a gene. This CDR3 comprises 17 residues. The germline gives CDR1 MNHEY, CDR2 SMNVEV (reference sequence).